The next 20 T cell receptor beta chains were all read from a single sample in a study of low-dose radiotherapy and immunotherapy resistance in tumors. Regarding time point: after trial treatment. Treatment noted: LDRT plus nivolumab, ipilimumab, low-dose cyclophosphamide and aspirin (RACIN trial). First-strand cDNA used TRAV- and TRBV-specific primers, covering alpha and beta chains. The TCRs were subjected to amplification over approximately 19 PCR cycles employing a constant-region primer in conjunction with a V-primer adapter. TCRdb analysed the reads with MiXCR anew, one entry per CDR3 protein. This sample has 100,000 or so distinct CDR3 sequences, with 20% to 25% found just once. The sequencing used PBMCs, collected after low-dose radiotherapy plus immunotherapy. All receptors come from a male donor with prostate cancer.

This clonotype has a count of ten or more. The chain joins TRBV7-9 to TRBJ1-5, with D hard to call. Germline V CDR1 and CDR2: SEHNR, FQNEAQ (reference sequence). The V end lost 5 bases, the J end lost 0 bases, and 17 bases lay between the germline ends. The CDR3 consists of 17 residues. The DNA for the CDR3 is TGTGCCAGCAGCAAAGGGTCCGGGATGGGTAGCAATCAGCCCCAGCATTTT. This sequence encodes CASSKGSGMGSNQPQHF.

As for this clonotype: At one of its ends the junction is not consistent with the germline gene, which may arise from a read error. This sequence joins TRBV20-1 and TRBJ1-2; D uncertain. This CDR3 is 12 amino acids long. CDR1 and CDR2 (germline): DFQATT, SNEGSKA (reference sequence). This CDR3 is CSAEPVSYVYTF. Here the CDR3 DNA reads TGCAGTGCTGAGCCAGTATCCTATGTCTACACCTTC.

There are many counts of this clonotype. The chain joins TRBV27 to TRBJ1-3; D is possibly TRBD1 (5 bases). V lost 4 bases and J 0 bases, leaving 16 bases between the germline ends. The CDR3 sequence is 17 residues long. Looked up from germline, CDR1 is MNHEY and CDR2 is SMNVEV (reference sequence). CDR3 residues: CASSSGGVGISGNTIYF. The CDR3 DNA is TGTGCCAGCAGTTCGGGGGGGGTAGGGATCTCTGGAAACACCATATATTTT.

This clonotype was observed at least ten times. V is TRBV13 and J is TRBJ2-3, with D unresolved. Looked up from germline, CDR1 is PRHDT and CDR2 is FYEKMQ (reference sequence). Trimming pared 4 bases from V and 4 bases from J, leaving 18 bases between. The length of the CDR3 is 16 residues. The CDR3 loop reads CASSYYPALAADTQYF. The DNA of the CDR3 is TGTGCCAGCAGCTATTACCCGGCGTTAGCAGCAGATACGCAGTATTTT.

In this sample, this clonotype turned up many times. This chain uses TRBV2 with TRBJ2-2; 8 nucleotides line up with TRBD2. The CDR3 runs 15 residues. Germline V gene sequence: CDR1 SNHLY, CDR2 FYNNEI. V lost 2 bases and J lost 6; bases outside the gene matches: 5. The DNA for the CDR3 is TGTGCCAGCAGTGAAACGGGACTAGGGGCCGGGGAGCTGTTTTTT. This gives the protein CASSETGLGAGELFF.

The sample holds many counts of this clonotype. V gene TRBV5-1 combines with J gene TRBJ2-3; no firm D call. The CDR3 is 16 residues long. CDR1 is SGHRS and CDR2 is YFSETQ in the germline V gene. Trimming removed 0 bases at V and 4 bases at J, with 15 bases between. The CDR3: CASSLARYTLSDTQYF. DNA for the CDR3: TGCGCCAGCAGCTTGGCCCGCTACACCCTGTCAGATACGCAGTATTTT.

This clonotype was observed at least ten times. The V call is TRBV3-1, the J call TRBJ2-3; D is unresolved. Trimming cost V 0 bases and J 5 bases, with 6 bases left between them. This CDR3 contains 13 residues. Germline CDR1 LGHDT, CDR2 YNNKEL (reference sequence). The CDR3 region is CASSQDLIDTQYF. The CDR3 region has the DNA TGTGCCAGCAGCCAAGATTTGATAGATACGCAGTATTTT.

At least ten counts were recorded for this clonotype. The genes are TRBV11-3 and TRBJ1-2, with TRBD1 identical over 10 bases. This CDR3 is built from 19 residues. Germline-derived CDR1 and CDR2 are SGHNT and YENEEA. V lost 2 bases, J lost 4 bases, and 16 bases stayed unmatched. CDR3 loop: CASSLFRDRGQSPVYGYTF. Here the CDR3 DNA reads TGTGCCAGCAGCTTATTCCGGGACAGGGGCCAATCTCCTGTCTATGGCTACACCTTC.

This clonotype was counted at least ten times. V is TRBV18 and J is TRBJ2-7; 13 bases fit TRBD2. Germline CDR1 reads KGHSH; CDR2 reads LQKENI. The CDR3 is made up of 18 amino acids. Losses at the gene ends were 2 bases for V and 0 bases for J; bases not matched to a gene: 7. Here the CDR3 DNA reads TGTGCCAGCTCACCAGCGACTAGCGGGGGGCCCGTCTCCTACGAGCAGTACTTC. This sequence encodes CASSPATSGGPVSYEQYF.

This clonotype was counted at least ten times. The chain combines TRBV4-1 with TRBJ2-2; 8 bases map to TRBD2. Per the germline V gene, CDR1 is MGHRA and CDR2 is YSYEKL. The CDR3 spans 15 residues. The V and J ends lost 1 base and 6 bases, in that order; junction bases with no gene match: 4. CDR3 in DNA: TGCGCCAGCAGCCAAGCGGGGGGGTCCGCCGGGGAGCTGTTTTTT. Encoded protein: CASSQAGGSAGELFF.

This clonotype was counted many times. CDR3 region: CASSTTSGGLRGTDTQYF. In nucleotides, the CDR3 is TGTGCCAGCAGCACAACTAGCGGGGGGCTCCGCGGCACAGATACGCAGTATTTT. The V and J genes are TRBV7-8 and TRBJ2-3; 12 nucleotides line up with TRBD2. CDR1 SGHVS and CDR2 FQNEAQ come from the germline V gene. The CDR3 spans 18 residues. The J segment lost 1 base and the V segment lost 5 bases, leaving 10 bases of the junction unmatched.

The sample holds many counts of this clonotype. V usage is TRBV5-1 and J usage is TRBJ1-1; D remains unclear. Germline assignment: CDR1 SGHRS and CDR2 YFSETQ. The CDR3 contains 13 residues. With 5 bases removed from V and 0 bases from J, the gap between germline ends came to 8 bases. CDR3 sequence (DNA): TGCGCCAGCAGGACGGCTCTGAACACTGAAGCTTTCTTT. Translation gives CASRTALNTEAFF.

This clonotype appeared many times. The chain recombines TRBV6-2 or TRBV6-3 with TRBJ1-1; weak D call: TRBD1 (5 bases). The CDR3 is 15 residues long. Per the germline V gene, CDR1 is MNHEY and CDR2 is SVGEGT. Deletions cut 6 bases from V and 4 bases from J, with 18 bases between. CDR3 nucleotides: TGTGCCAGCAGCTCCCGGGAGGGACGGGGCACTGAAGCTTTCTTT. Translation gives CASSSREGRGTEAFF.

This clonotype was found many times. The rearrangement uses TRBV11-2 and TRBJ2-2, with D perhaps TRBD1 or TRBD2 (5 bases each). The germline V and J ends were trimmed by 5 bases and 4 bases, with 26 bases remaining between them. The CDR3 runs 19 residues. Germline V gene sequence: CDR1 SGHAT, CDR2 FQNNGV. The CDR3 reads CASSLRPGTDSFSTGELFF. The CDR3 coding sequence is TGTGCCAGCAGCCTACGACCCGGGACCGACTCGTTCTCCACCGGGGAGCTGTTTTTT.

This clonotype was recorded at least ten times. This chain links TRBV12-3 or TRBV12-4 with TRBJ2-2, with D hard to call. Between the trimmed V and J ends, which lost 4 bases and 6 bases, there was a span of 9 bases. This CDR3 region has 13 residues. CDR3 sequence reads: CASSWDHPGELFF. As DNA, the CDR3 is TGTGCCAGCAGTTGGGATCACCCCGGGGAGCTGTTTTTT.

This clonotype was observed many times. The rearrangement uses TRBV9 and TRBJ2-7; a possible D gene is TRBD1 (5 bases). CDR1 and CDR2 (germline): SGDLS, YYNGEE. V was trimmed by 1 base and J by 2 bases, leaving 10 bases between them. The CDR3 contains 14 residues. The CDR3 is CASSVLQDTYEQYF. CDR3 bases: TGTGCCAGCAGCGTATTACAGGATACCTACGAGCAGTACTTC. Using reference TRBV9 and TRBJ2-7 for the parts outside the CDR3, the full variable domain is DSGVTQTPKHLITATGQRVTLRCSPRSGDLSVYWYQQSLDQGLQFLIQYYNGEERAKGNILERFSAQQFPDLHSELNLSSLELGDSALYFCASSVLQDTYEQYFGPGTRLTVT.

The genes are TRBV12-5 and TRBJ2-1; the D call may be TRBD1 or TRBD2 (6 bases each). The CDR3 length is 14 residues. Germline V lookup: CDR1 LGHNT, CDR2 FRNRAP. V shed 0 bases and J shed 10 bases, with 13 bases lying between them. The CDR3 loop is CASGLVGGLWEQFF. The CDR3 DNA reads TGTGCTAGTGGTTTGGTAGGGGGACTTTGGGAGCAGTTCTTC.

The sample holds many counts of this clonotype. V usage is TRBV5-1 and J usage is TRBJ2-3, with D perhaps TRBD1 (5 bases). Germline V gene sequence: CDR1 SGHRS, CDR2 YFSETQ. The CDR3 runs 15 residues. V shed 3 bases and J shed 2 bases, with 13 bases lying between them. CDR3 coding DNA: TGCGCCAGCAGCTCAAGACAGACGTACACAGATACGCAGTATTTT. Amino acid sequence: CASSSRQTYTDTQYF.

This clonotype occurred many times. V is TRBV11-1 and J is TRBJ2-3; D is unresolved. From germline, CDR1 is SGHAT and CDR2 FQDESV (reference sequence). V was shortened by 0 bases and J by 2 bases, with 12 bases between the two germline ends. The CDR3 contains 16 residues. CDR3 sequence: CASSLAVYPTTDTQYF. CDR3 sequence (DNA): TGTGCCAGCAGCTTAGCGGTATACCCGACCACAGATACGCAGTATTTT.

V usage is TRBV29-1 and J usage is TRBJ1-1, with 8 bases lining up with TRBD1. Trimming took 7 bases from V and 2 from J; bases not matched to a gene: 6. Germline loops: CDR1 SQVTM, CDR2 ANQGSEA. The CDR3 consists of 13 residues. CDR3 region: CSGQGQTNTEAFF. The CDR3 coding sequence is TGCAGCGGACAGGGGCAGACAAACACTGAAGCTTTCTTT.